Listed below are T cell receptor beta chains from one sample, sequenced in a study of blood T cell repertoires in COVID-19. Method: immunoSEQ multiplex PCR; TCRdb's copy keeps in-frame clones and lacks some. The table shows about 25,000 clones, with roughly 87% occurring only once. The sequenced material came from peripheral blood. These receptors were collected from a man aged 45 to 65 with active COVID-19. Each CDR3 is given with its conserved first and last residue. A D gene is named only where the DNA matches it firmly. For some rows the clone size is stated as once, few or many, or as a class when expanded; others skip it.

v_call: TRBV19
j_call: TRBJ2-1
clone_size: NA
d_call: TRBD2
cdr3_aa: CASSSGGSSYNEQFF
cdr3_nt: TGTGCCAGTAGTTCCGGCGGGAGCTCCTACAATGAGCAGTTCTTC

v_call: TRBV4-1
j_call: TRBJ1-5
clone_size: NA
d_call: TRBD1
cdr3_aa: CASSREDRVNQPQHF
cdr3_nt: TGCGCCAGCAGCCGAGAGGACAGGGTCAATCAGCCCCAGCATTTT

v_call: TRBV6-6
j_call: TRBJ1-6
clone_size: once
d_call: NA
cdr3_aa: CASIDSGGGVESPLHF
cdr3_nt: TGTGCCAGCATCGACTCAGGCGGGGGAGTAGAGTCACCCCTCCACTTT

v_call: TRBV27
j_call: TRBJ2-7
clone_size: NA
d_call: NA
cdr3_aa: CASSWMGGASYEQYF
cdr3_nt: TGTGCCAGCAGCTGGATGGGCGGGGCCTCCTACGAGCAGTACTTC

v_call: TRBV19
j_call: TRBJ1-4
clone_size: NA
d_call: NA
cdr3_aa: CASSSRGTVDEKLFF
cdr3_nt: TGTGCCAGTAGTTCTCGGGGGACGGTTGATGAAAAACTGTTTTTT

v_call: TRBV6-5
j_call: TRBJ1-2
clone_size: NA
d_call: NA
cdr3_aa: CASSYGRGAYGYTF
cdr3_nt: TGTGCCAGCAGTTACGGAAGAGGAGCATATGGCTACACCTTC

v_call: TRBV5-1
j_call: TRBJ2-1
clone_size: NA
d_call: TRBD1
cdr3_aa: CASSTGGLAYNEQFF
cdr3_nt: TGCGCCAGCAGCACAGGGGGCCTAGCGTACAATGAGCAGTTCTTC

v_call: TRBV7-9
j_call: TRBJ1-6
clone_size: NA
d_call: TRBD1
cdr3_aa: CASSTRTGGAYNSPLHF
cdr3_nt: TGTGCCAGCAGCACCCGGACAGGCGGGGCCTATAATTCACCCCTCCACTTT

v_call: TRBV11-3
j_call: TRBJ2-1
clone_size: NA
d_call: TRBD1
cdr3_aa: CASSLGGTGWDNEQFF
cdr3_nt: TGTGCCAGCAGCTTAGGAGGGACAGGGTGGGACAATGAGCAGTTCTTC

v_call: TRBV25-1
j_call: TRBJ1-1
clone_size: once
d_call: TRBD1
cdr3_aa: CASSEDTGAMNTEAFF
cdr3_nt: TGTGCCAGCAGTGAGGATACAGGGGCGATGAACACTGAAGCTTTCTTT

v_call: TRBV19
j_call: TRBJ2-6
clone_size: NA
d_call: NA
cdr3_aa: CASSATSGSGANVLTF
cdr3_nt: TGTGCCAGTAGTGCAACCTCAGGGTCTGGGGCCAACGTCCTGACTTTC

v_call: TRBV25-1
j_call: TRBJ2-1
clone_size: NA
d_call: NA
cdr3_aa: CASSDARGANEQFF
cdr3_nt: TGTGCCAGCAGTGATGCCAGGGGGGCCAATGAGCAGTTCTTC

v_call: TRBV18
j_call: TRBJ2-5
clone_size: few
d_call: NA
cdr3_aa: CASSQDRIVETQYF
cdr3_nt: TGTGCCAGCTCACAAGACAGGATTGTTGAGACCCAGTACTTC

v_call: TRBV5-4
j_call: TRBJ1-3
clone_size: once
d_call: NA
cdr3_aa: CACTTGRRLSGNTIYF
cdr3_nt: TGTGCCTGCACGACAGGCCGGCGCCTCTCTGGAAACACCATATATTTT

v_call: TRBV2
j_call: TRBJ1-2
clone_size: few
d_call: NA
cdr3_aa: CASNRVGGDGYTF
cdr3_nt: TGTGCCAGCAATCGGGTAGGAGGAGATGGCTACACCTTC

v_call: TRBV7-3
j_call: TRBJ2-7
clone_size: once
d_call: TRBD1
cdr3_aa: CASSLGGQGLYEQYF
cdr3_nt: TGTGCCAGCAGCTTAGGGGGACAGGGTCTCTACGAGCAGTACTTC

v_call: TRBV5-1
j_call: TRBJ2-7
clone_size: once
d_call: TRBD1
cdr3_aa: CASSSLGTATYEQYF
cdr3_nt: TGCGCCAGCAGCTCCCTCGGGACAGCTACCTACGAGCAGTACTTC

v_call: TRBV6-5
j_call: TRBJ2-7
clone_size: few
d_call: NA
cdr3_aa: CASSRRGYEQYF
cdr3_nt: TGTGCCAGCAGTCGACGGGGCTACGAGCAGTACTTC

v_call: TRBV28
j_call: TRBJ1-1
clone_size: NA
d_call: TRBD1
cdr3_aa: CASSSTGKTTEAFF
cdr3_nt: TGTGCCAGCAGTTCGACAGGGAAAACCACTGAAGCTTTCTTT

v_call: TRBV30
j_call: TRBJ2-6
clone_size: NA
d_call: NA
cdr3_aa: CAWISASGANVLTF
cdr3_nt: TGTGCCTGGATTAGTGCCTCTGGGGCCAACGTCCTGACTTTC

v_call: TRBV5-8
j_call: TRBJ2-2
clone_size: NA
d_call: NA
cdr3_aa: CASSLVGGTGELFF
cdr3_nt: TGTGCCAGCAGCTTGGTCGGGGGCACCGGGGAGCTGTTTTTT

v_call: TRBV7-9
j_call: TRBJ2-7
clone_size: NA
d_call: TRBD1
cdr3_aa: CASSTRTGVEQYF
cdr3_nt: TGTGCCAGCAGCACCCGGACAGGCGTAGAGCAGTACTTC

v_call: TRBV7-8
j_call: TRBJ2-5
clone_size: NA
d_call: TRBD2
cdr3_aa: CASSTIGLAGGLLETQYF
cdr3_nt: TGTGCCAGCAGCACCATCGGACTAGCGGGGGGGCTCCTCGAGACCCAGTACTTC

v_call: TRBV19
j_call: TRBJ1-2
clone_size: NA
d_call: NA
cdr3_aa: CASSGPGNYGYTF
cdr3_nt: TGTGCCAGTAGTGGGCCAGGAAACTATGGCTACACCTTC

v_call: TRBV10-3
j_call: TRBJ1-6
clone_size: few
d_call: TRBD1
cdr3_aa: CASRDSNSPLHF
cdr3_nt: TGTGCCAGCAGGGACAGTAATTCACCCCTCCACTTT

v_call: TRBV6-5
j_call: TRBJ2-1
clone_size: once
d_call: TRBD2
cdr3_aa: CASTRSGAGEQFF
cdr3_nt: TGTGCCAGCACCCGAAGCGGGGCAGGGGAGCAGTTCTTC

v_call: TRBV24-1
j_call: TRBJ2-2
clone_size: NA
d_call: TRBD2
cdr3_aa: CATSHKTSGVSGELFF
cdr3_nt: TGTGCCACCAGTCATAAGACTAGCGGGGTTTCCGGGGAGCTGTTTTTT

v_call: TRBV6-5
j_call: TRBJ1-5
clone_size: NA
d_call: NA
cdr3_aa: CASGRGDDQPQHF
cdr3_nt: TGTGCCAGCGGGCGGGGAGACGATCAGCCCCAGCATTTT

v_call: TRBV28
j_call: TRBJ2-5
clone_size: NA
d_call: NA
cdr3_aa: CASSSETGSWSETQYF
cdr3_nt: TGTGCCAGCAGTTCAGAAACAGGGAGTTGGAGTGAGACCCAGTACTTC